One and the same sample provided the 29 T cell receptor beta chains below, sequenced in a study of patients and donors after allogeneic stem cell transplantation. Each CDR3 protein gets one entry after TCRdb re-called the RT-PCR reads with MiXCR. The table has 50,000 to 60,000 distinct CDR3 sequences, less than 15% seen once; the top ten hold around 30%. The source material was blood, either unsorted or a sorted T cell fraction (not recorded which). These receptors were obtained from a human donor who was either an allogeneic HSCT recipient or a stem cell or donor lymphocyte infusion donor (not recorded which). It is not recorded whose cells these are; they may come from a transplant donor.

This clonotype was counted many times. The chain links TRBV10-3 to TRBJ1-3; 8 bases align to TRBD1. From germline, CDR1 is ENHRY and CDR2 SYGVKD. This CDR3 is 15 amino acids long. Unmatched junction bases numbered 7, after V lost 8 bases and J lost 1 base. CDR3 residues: CAILDRVQSGNTIYF. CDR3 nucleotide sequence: TGTGCCATCCTGGACAGGGTTCAATCTGGAAACACCATATATTTT.

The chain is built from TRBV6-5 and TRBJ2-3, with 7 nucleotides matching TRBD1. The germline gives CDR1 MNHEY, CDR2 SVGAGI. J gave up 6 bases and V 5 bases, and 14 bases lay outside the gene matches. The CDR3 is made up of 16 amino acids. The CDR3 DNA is TGTGCCAGCAGTACCCGGGACAGCCTGCCGGTGGATACGCAGTATTTT. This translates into CASSTRDSLPVDTQYF.

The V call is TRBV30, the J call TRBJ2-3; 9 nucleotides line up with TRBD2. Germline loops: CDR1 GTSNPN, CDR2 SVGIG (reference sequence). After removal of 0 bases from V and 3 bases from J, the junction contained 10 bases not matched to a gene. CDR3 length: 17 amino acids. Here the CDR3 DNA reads TGTGCCTGGAGTGTAAAAGCGGGAGGACTTTATACAGATACGCAGTATTTT. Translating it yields CAWSVKAGGLYTDTQYF.

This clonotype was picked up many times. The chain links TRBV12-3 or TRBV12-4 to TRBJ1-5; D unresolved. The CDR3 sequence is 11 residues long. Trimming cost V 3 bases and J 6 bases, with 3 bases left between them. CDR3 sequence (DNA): TGTGCCAGCAGTTTTGGTCAGCCCCAGCATTTT. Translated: CASSFGQPQHF.

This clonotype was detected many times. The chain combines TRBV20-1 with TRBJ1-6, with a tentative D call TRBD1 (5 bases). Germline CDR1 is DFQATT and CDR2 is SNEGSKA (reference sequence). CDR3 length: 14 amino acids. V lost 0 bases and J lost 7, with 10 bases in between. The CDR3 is CSAREGVYNSPLHF. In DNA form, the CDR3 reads TGCAGTGCTAGAGAGGGGGTATACAATTCACCCCTCCACTTT.

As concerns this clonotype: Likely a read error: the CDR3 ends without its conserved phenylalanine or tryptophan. Written as DNA, the CDR3 is TGCGCCAGCAGTGAAATAGCAACCTACAATGAGCAGTTCCTC. It translates to CASSEIATYNEQFL. The chain links TRBV10-2 to TRBJ2-1, with D hard to call. The germline V gene encodes CDR1 WSHSY and CDR2 SAAADI. Trimming stripped 3 bases from V and 2 bases from J, with 8 bases between. CDR3 length: 14 amino acids.

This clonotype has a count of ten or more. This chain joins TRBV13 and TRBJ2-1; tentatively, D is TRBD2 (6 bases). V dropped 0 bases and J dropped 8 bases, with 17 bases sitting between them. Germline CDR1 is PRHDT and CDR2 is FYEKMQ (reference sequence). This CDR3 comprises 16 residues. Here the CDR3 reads CASSLGLPGTGDEQFF. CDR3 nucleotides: TGTGCCAGCAGCTTAGGCCTGCCGGGGACTGGGGATGAGCAGTTCTTC.

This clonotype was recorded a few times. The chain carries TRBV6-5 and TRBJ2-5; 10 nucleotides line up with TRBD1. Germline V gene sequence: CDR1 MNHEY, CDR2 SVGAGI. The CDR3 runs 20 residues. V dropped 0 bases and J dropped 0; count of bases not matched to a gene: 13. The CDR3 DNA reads TGTGCCAGCAGTTACTCGTCCGGGACAGGGGCCTCATTATACCAAGAGACCCAGTACTTC. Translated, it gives CASSYSSGTGASLYQETQYF.

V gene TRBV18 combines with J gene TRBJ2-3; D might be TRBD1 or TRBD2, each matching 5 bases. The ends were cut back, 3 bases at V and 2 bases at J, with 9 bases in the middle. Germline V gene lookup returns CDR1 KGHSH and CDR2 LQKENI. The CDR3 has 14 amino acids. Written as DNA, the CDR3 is TGTGCCAGCTCACCCGCAGGGACCACAGATACGCAGTATTTT. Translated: CASSPAGTTDTQYF. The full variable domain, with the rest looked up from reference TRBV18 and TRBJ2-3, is NAGVMQNPRHLVRRRGQEARLRCSPMKGHSHVYWYRQLPEEGLKFMVYLQKENIIDESGMPKERFSAEFPKEGPSILRIQQVVRGDSAAYFCASSPAGTTDTQYFGPGTRLTVL.

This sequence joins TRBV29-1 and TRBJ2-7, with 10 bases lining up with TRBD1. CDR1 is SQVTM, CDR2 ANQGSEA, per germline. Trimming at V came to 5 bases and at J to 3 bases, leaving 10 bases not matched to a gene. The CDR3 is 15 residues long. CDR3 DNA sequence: TGCAGCGTTCGTCCAGACAGGGGGCCCCTCTACGAGCAGTACTTC. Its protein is CSVRPDRGPLYEQYF.

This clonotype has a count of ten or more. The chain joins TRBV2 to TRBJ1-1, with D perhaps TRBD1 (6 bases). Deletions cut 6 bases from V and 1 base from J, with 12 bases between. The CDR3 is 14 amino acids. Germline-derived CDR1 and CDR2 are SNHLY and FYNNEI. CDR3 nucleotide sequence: TGTGCCAGCAGCCCCTTGGACAGGAACACTGAAGCTTTCTTT. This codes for CASSPLDRNTEAFF.

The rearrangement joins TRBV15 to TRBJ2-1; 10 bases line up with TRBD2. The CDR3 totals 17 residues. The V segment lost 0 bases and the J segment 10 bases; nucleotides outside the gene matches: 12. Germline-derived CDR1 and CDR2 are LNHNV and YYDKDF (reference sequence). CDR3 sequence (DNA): TGTGCCACCAGCAGAGATTATCGGCTAGCGGGAGTGGAAGAGCAGTTCTTC. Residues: CATSRDYRLAGVEEQFF.

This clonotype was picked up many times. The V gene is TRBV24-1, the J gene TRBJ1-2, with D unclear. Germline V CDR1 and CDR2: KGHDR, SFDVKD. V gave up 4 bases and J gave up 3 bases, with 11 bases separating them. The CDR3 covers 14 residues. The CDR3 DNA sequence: TGTGCCACCAGTGAGCCTGATTTGGACTATGGCTACACCTTC. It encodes CATSEPDLDYGYTF.

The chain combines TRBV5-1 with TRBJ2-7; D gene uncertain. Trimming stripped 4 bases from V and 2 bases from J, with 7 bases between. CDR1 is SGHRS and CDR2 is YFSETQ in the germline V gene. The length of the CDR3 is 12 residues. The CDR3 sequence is CASSGLAYEQYF. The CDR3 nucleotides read TGCGCCAGCAGCGGCCTCGCCTACGAGCAGTACTTC. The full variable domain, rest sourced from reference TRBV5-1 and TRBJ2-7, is KAGVTQTPRYLIKTRGQQVTLSCSPISGHRSVSWYQQTPGQGLQFLFEYFSETQRNKGNFPGRFSGRQFSNSRSEMNVSTLELGDSALYLCASSGLAYEQYFGPGTRLTVT.

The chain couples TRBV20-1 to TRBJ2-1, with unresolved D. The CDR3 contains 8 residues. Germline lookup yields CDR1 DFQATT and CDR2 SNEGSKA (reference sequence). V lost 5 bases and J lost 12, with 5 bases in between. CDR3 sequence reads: CSAPWQFF. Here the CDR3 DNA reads TGCAGTGCTCCCTGGCAGTTCTTC.

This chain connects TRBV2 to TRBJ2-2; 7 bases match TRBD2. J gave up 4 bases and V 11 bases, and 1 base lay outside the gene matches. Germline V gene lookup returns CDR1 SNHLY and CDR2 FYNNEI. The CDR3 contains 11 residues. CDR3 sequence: CALAVTGELFF. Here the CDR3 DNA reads TGTGCCCTAGCGGTCACCGGGGAGCTGTTTTTT.

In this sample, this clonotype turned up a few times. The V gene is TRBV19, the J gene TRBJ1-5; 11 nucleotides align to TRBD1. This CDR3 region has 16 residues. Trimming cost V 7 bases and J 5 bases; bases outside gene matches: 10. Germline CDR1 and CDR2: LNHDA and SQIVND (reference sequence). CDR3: CASKGSGQGAHQPQHF. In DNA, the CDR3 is TGTGCCAGTAAAGGGTCCGGACAGGGGGCCCATCAGCCCCAGCATTTT.

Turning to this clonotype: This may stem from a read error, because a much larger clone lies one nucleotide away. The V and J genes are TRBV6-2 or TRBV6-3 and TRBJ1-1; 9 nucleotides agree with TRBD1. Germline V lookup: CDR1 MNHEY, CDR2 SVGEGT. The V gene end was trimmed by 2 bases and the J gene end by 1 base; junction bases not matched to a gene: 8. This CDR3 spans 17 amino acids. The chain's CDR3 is CASSYADPGQGNTEAFF. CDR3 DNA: TGTGCCAGCAGTTACGCCGATCCGGGACAGGGGAACACTGAAGCTTTCTTT.

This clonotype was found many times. CDR3 sequence (DNA): TGTGCCAGCAGCTTACACAGCGGGAGTAACACCGGGGAGCTGTTTTTT. Translating gives CASSLHSGSNTGELFF. The chain uses TRBV7-2 and TRBJ2-2; 8 bases are shared with TRBD2. The V gene end was trimmed by 2 bases and the J gene end by 2 bases; junction bases not matched to a gene: 4. Germline loops: CDR1 SGHTA, CDR2 FQGNSA. The CDR3 loop spans 16 amino acids.

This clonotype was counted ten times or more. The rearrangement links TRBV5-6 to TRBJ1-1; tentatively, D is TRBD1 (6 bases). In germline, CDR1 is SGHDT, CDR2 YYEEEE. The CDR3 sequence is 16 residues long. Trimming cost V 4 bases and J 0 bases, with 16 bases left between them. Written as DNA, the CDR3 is TGTGCCAGCAGCATCCCTTACGGACAGATGAACACTGAAGCTTTCTTT. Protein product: CASSIPYGQMNTEAFF.

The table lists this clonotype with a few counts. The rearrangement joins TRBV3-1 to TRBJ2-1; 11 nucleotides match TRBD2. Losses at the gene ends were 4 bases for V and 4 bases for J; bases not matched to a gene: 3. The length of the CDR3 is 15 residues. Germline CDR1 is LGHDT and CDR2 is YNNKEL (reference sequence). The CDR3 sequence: CASSRGTSGYNEQFF. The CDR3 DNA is TGTGCCAGCAGCCGCGGGACTAGCGGTTACAATGAGCAGTTCTTC.

The CDR3 DNA reads as TGCGCCAGCAGCCCGAGACTAGCGGGAGGGCCGAATATCGAGACCCAGTACTTC. Translation: CASSPRLAGGPNIETQYF. The chain recombines TRBV5-1 with TRBJ2-5; 14 bases fit TRBD2. The CDR3 extends over 18 amino acids. From germline, CDR1 is SGHRS and CDR2 YFSETQ. Trimming at V came to 4 bases and at J to 5 bases, leaving 13 bases not matched to a gene.

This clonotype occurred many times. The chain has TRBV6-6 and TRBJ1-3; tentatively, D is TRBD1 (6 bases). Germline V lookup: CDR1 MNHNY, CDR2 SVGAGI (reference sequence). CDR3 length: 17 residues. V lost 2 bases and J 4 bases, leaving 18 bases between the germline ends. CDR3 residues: CASSYTLSGARGNTIYF. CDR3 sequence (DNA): TGTGCCAGCAGTTACACCTTATCGGGGGCGCGAGGAAACACCATATATTTT.

The CDR3: CATSGRDSPYEQYF. CDR3 sequence (DNA): TGTGCCACCAGTGGTCGGGACAGCCCATACGAGCAGTACTTC. V is TRBV24-1 and J is TRBJ2-7, with 7 nucleotides matching TRBD1. Germline V gives CDR1 KGHDR, CDR2 SFDVKD. The V and J ends lost 5 bases and 4 bases, in that order; junction bases with no gene match: 7. The CDR3 extends over 14 amino acids.

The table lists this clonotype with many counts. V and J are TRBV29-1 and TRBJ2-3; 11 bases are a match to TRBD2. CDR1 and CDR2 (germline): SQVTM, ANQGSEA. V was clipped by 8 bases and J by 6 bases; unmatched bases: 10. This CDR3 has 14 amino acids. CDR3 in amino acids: CSIRTSGLRDTQYF. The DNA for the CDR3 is TGCAGCATCAGGACTAGCGGGTTAAGGGATACGCAGTATTTT.

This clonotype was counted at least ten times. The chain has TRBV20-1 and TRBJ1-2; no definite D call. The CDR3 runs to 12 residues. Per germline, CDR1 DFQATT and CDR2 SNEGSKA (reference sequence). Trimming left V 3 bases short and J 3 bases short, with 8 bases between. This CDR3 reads CSASTGDYGYTF. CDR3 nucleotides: TGCAGTGCTAGTACCGGGGACTATGGCTACACCTTC.

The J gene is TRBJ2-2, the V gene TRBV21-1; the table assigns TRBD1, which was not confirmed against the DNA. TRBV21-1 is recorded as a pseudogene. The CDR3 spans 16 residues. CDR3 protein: CASSKAGQDSCRELFF. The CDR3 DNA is TGTGCCAGCAGCAAAGCGGGACAGGACTCTTGCAGGGAGCTGTTTTTT.

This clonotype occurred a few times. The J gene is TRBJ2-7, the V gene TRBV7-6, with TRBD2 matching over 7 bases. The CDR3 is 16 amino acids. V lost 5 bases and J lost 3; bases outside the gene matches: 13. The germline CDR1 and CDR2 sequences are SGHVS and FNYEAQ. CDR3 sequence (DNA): TGTGCCAGCAGCCCCTCGGGGTGGCGGGACTACTACGAGCAGTACTTC. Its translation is CASSPSGWRDYYEQYF.

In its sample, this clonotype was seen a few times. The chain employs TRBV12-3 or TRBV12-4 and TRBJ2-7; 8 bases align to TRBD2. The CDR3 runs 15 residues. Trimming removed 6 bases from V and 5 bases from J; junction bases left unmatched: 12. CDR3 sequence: CASRVGTSFSDEQYF. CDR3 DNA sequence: TGTGCCAGCAGGGTGGGGACTAGTTTCAGCGACGAGCAGTACTTC.